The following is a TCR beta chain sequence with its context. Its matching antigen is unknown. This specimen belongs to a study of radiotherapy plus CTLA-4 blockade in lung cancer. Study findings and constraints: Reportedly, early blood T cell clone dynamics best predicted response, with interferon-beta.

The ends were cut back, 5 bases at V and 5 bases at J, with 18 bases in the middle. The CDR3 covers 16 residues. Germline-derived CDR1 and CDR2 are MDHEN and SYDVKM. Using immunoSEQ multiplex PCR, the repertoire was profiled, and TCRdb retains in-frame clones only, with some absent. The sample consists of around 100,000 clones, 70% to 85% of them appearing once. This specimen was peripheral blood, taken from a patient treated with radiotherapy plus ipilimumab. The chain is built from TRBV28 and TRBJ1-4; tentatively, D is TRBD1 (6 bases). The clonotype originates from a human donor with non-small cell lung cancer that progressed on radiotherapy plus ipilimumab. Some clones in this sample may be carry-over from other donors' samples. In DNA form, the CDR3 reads TGTGCCAGCAGTAGGCTCACCGGTCAGGGGAATGAAAAACTGTTTTTT. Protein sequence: CASSRLTGQGNEKLFF.